These 27 T cell receptor beta chains were sequenced from one sample in a study of CD8+ T cells in alopecia areata. Sequencing used cDNA as its template, made by extracting RNA and reverse transcribing it. Libraries were prepared by immunoSEQ multiplex PCR; TCRdb keeps only in-frame clonotypes and omits some of them. The sample includes about 260,000 clones, 60% seen only once; the top ten take 0.9% to 0.95%. Noted treatment: oral pan-JAK inhibitor, 5-10 mg twice daily. This specimen consisted of CD4+ T cells sorted from blood, obtained at approximately week 52, from a patient treated with tofacitinib. These receptor sequences come from a human donor with alopecia areata.

The rearrangement joins TRBV11-3 to TRBJ2-1; 9 nucleotides match TRBD2. V shed 1 base and J 7 bases; nucleotides not matched to a gene: 14. The CDR3 loop spans 18 amino acids. CDR1 and CDR2 (germline): SGHNT, YENEEA. The CDR3 is CASSLGPGLAHSQNEQFF. The DNA for the CDR3 is TGTGCCAGCAGCTTAGGGCCGGGACTAGCCCACAGCCAGAATGAGCAGTTCTTC.

V and J are TRBV9 and TRBJ2-6; 7 positions agree with TRBD2. Germline CDR1 reads SGDLS; CDR2 reads YYNGEE. This CDR3 spans 18 amino acids. V shed 0 bases, J shed 1 base, and the junction held 7 bases outside the gene matches. In nucleotides, the CDR3 is TGTGCCAGCAGCGTAGTCGGCAGGGAGGGATCTGGGGCCAACGTCCTGACTTTC. Protein sequence: CASSVVGREGSGANVLTF. Together with reference TRBV9 and TRBJ2-6, the CDR3 gives the full variable domain: DSGVTQTPKHLITATGQRVTLRCSPRSGDLSVYWYQQSLDQGLQFLIQYYNGEERAKGNILERFSAQQFPDLHSELNLSSLELGDSALYFCASSVVGREGSGANVLTFGAGSRLTVL.

This clone has a count of ten or more. The rearrangement links TRBV4-2 to TRBJ2-6, with D unresolved. CDR1 is LGHNA and CDR2 is YNFKEQ in the germline V gene. Trimming took 2 bases from V and 0 from J, leaving 8 bases between them. The CDR3 consists of 16 residues. CDR3 nucleotide sequence: TGTGCCAGCAGCCAACAGGCCGGCTCTGGGGCCAACGTCCTGACTTTC. Translation: CASSQQAGSGANVLTF.

In DNA, the CDR3 is TGTGCCATCAGTGAGCAGGGGATGGAGACCCAGTACTTC. It translates to CAISEQGMETQYF. This chain links TRBV10-3 with TRBJ2-5, with a weak D call TRBD1 (6 bases). Trimming cost V 2 bases and J 5 bases, with 9 bases left between them. The CDR3 has 13 residues. Per the germline V gene, CDR1 is ENHRY and CDR2 is SYGVKD.

V and J are TRBV19 and TRBJ1-6; D is unresolved. Trimming left V 7 bases short and J 0 bases short, with 16 bases between. The CDR3 runs 17 residues. Germline V gives CDR1 LNHDA, CDR2 SQIVND (reference sequence). The CDR3 DNA reads as TGTGCCAGTAAAGACGCGGGCACCGGCTCCTATAATTCACCCCTCCACTTT. Residues: CASKDAGTGSYNSPLHF.

This clone showed up just once. The rearrangement uses TRBV25-1 and TRBJ1-2; 7 nucleotides agree with TRBD1. Germline-derived CDR1 and CDR2 are MGHDK and SYGVNS. V lost 6 bases to trimming and J lost 6 bases; unmatched junction nucleotides: 7. This CDR3 contains 13 residues. The CDR3 DNA is TGTGCCAGCAGCCTACAGGGGCCGGATGGCTACACCTTC. Translated, it gives CASSLQGPDGYTF.

The chain carries TRBV9 and TRBJ1-5, with a weak D call TRBD1 (6 bases). Trimming pared 3 bases from V and 7 bases from J, leaving 14 bases between. CDR1 is SGDLS, CDR2 YYNGEE, per germline. This CDR3 is built from 14 residues. The CDR3 spells CASSETGSAQPQHF. In DNA form, the CDR3 reads TGTGCCAGCAGCGAAACAGGGTCCGCGCAGCCCCAGCATTTT.

This clone was seen a single time. The chain recombines TRBV9 with TRBJ2-3; D is possibly TRBD1 (6 bases). Germline CDR1 is SGDLS and CDR2 is YYNGEE. V gave up 3 bases and J gave up 1 base, with 15 bases separating them. This CDR3 region has 16 residues. In nucleotides, the CDR3 is TGTGCCAGCAGCGCTGGGGGCGGGTATGGCACAGATACGCAGTATTTT. This sequence encodes CASSAGGGYGTDTQYF.

This clone was observed a few times. This rearrangement joins TRBV14 to TRBJ1-5, with D hard to call. V gave up 0 bases and J gave up 7 bases, with 7 bases separating them. CDR1 and CDR2 (germline): SGHDN, FVKESK. The CDR3 has 13 amino acids. The CDR3 region is CASSQEYGQPQHF. The CDR3 DNA follows: TGTGCCAGCAGCCAAGAATATGGGCAGCCCCAGCATTTT.

The chain links TRBV4-1 to TRBJ2-3; D unclear. The germline V and J ends were trimmed by 2 bases and 0 bases, with 6 bases remaining between them. In germline, CDR1 is MGHRA, CDR2 YSYEKL. The CDR3 is 14 amino acids. Written as DNA, the CDR3 is TGCGCCAGCAGCCAATTACAGAGCACAGATACGCAGTATTTT. Translated: CASSQLQSTDTQYF.

As to this clone: At one end the junction does not follow the germline gene, possibly because of a read error. The V call is TRBV30, the J call TRBJ1-5; D gene ambiguous. The CDR3 consists of 17 residues. Germline V gives CDR1 GTSNPN, CDR2 SVGIG (reference sequence). CDR3 nucleotide sequence: TGTGCCTGGAGTGCCCTACGGACGAGAAATAGCAATCAACCCCAGCATTTT. Its translation: CAWSALRTRNSNQPQHF.

The chain is built from TRBV6-1 and TRBJ1-2; D uncertain. The CDR3 is 13 amino acids. Germline V gene data show CDR1 as MNHNS and CDR2 as SASEGT. V dropped 1 base and J dropped 5 bases, with 8 bases sitting between them. The CDR3 sequence: CASSEGERYGYTF. In nucleotides, the CDR3 is TGTGCCAGCAGTGAAGGAGAGAGGTATGGCTACACCTTC.

The chain has TRBV7-8 and TRBJ1-2, with D uncertain. The CDR3 extends over 13 amino acids. The V end was cut by 0 bases, the J end by 4 bases, with 6 bases between. The V gene's germline CDR1 is SGHVS and CDR2 FQNEAQ. CDR3 sequence reads: CASSLARAYGYTF. The CDR3 DNA reads TGTGCCAGCAGCTTAGCGCGGGCCTATGGCTACACCTTC.

This clone has more than one count but fewer than ten. The chain combines TRBV10-3 with TRBJ1-1; D might be TRBD1 (6 bases). The CDR3 has 14 amino acids. Germline lookup yields CDR1 ENHRY and CDR2 SYGVKD. V dropped 6 bases and J dropped 3 bases, with 14 bases sitting between them. CDR3 sequence reads: CAIRTDSLHTEAFF. The CDR3 DNA reads TGTGCCATCAGGACGGACAGCCTACACACTGAAGCTTTCTTT.

The chain recombines TRBV9 with TRBJ2-1; D is undetermined. CDR3 size: 12 residues. The V end was cut by 0 bases, the J end by 4 bases, with 2 bases between. The germline V gene encodes CDR1 SGDLS and CDR2 YYNGEE. For the CDR3, the DNA is TGTGCCAGCAGCGTAGCGTACAATGAGCAGTTCTTC. Translated, it gives CASSVAYNEQFF.

This rearrangement joins TRBV2 to TRBJ1-6; D is unresolved. CDR3 size: 15 residues. Trimming took 1 base from V and 0 from J, leaving 4 bases between them. Looked up from germline, CDR1 is SNHLY and CDR2 is FYNNEI. Here the CDR3 reads CASSEDLSYNSPLHF. The CDR3 nucleotides read TGTGCCAGCAGTGAAGACCTCTCCTATAATTCACCCCTCCACTTT. Full variable domain (remainder filled in from reference TRBV2 and TRBJ1-6): EPEVTQTPSHQVTQMGQEVILRCVPISNHLYFYWYRQILGQKVEFLVSFYNNEISEKSEIFDDQFSVERPDGSNFTLKIRSTKLEDSAMYFCASSEDLSYNSPLHFGNGTRLTVT.

The gene calls are TRBV4-1 and TRBJ2-5; TRBD2 aligns across 7 bases. The CDR3 sequence is 17 residues long. Germline loops: CDR1 MGHRA, CDR2 YSYEKL. The ends lost 6 bases at V and 1 base at J; junction bases unmatched: 14. The CDR3 sequence: CASSFPPRASGQETQYF. The CDR3 nucleotides are TGCGCCAGCAGTTTTCCCCCACGTGCTAGCGGCCAAGAGACCCAGTACTTC.

The chain uses TRBV6-5 and TRBJ2-7, with 9 positions matching TRBD2. The ends lost 7 bases at V and 1 base at J; junction bases unmatched: 5. The germline CDR1 and CDR2 sequences are MNHEY and SVGAGI. The length of the CDR3 is 14 residues. The CDR3 sequence is CASNSGGPSYEQYF. The CDR3 DNA follows: TGTGCCAGCAATAGCGGGGGCCCTTCCTACGAGCAGTACTTC.

V usage is TRBV30 and J usage is TRBJ1-2; a possible D gene is TRBD1 (5 bases). V lost 0 bases to trimming and J lost 6 bases, with 14 bases between them. This CDR3 is 14 amino acids long. Germline V gene sequence: CDR1 GTSNPN, CDR2 SVGIG (reference sequence). The CDR3 bases are TGTGCCTGGAGTGTTGTCAGGGAAAGGGATGGCTACACCTTC. Protein product: CAWSVVRERDGYTF. The full variable domain, completed using reference TRBV30 and TRBJ1-2, is SQTIHQWPATLVQPVGSPLSLECTVEGTSNPNLYWYRQAAGRGLQLLFYSVGIGQISSEVPQNLSASRPQDRQFILSSKKLLLSDSGFYLCAWSVVRERDGYTFGSGTRLTVV.

V gene TRBV5-4 combines with J gene TRBJ1-2, with D perhaps TRBD1 (5 bases). Germline CDR1 and CDR2: SGHNT and YYREEE (reference sequence). Trimming cost V 4 bases and J 8 bases, with 15 bases left between them. The CDR3 totals 13 residues. CDR3 loop: CASSARGERGYTF. CDR3 bases: TGTGCCAGCAGCGCGAGAGGGGAGAGAGGCTACACCTTC.

J is TRBJ2-2 and V is TRBV5-1, with TRBD2 matching 8 bases. Per the germline V gene, CDR1 is SGHRS and CDR2 is YFSETQ. V shed 7 bases, J shed 3 bases, and the junction held 5 bases outside the gene matches. CDR3 size: 14 residues. The DNA for the CDR3 is TGCGCCAGCGGAGCGGGGGCTTACACCGGGGAGCTGTTTTTT. Its translation: CASGAGAYTGELFF. Based on the CDR3 plus reference TRBV5-1 and TRBJ2-2, the full variable domain is KAGVTQTPRYLIKTRGQQVTLSCSPISGHRSVSWYQQTPGQGLQFLFEYFSETQRNKGNFPGRFSGRQFSNSRSEMNVSTLELGDSALYLCASGAGAYTGELFFGEGSRLTVL.

This clone was seen only once. V is TRBV30 and J is TRBJ1-2; 7 bases map to TRBD1. The V gene end was trimmed by 1 base and the J gene end by 0 bases; junction bases not matched to a gene: 2. Germline values: CDR1 GTSNPN, CDR2 SVGIG (reference sequence). The CDR3 totals 14 residues. The CDR3 region has the DNA TGTGCCTGGAGTGGACAGGGAACTAACTATGGCTACACCTTC. Amino acid sequence: CAWSGQGTNYGYTF. The entire variable domain, with the rest obtained from reference TRBV30 and TRBJ1-2, is as follows: SQTIHQWPATLVQPVGSPLSLECTVEGTSNPNLYWYRQAAGRGLQLLFYSVGIGQISSEVPQNLSASRPQDRQFILSSKKLLLSDSGFYLCAWSGQGTNYGYTFGSGTRLTVV.

The J gene is TRBJ2-1, the V gene TRBV5-1; D gene ambiguous. Trimming shortened V by 0 bases and J by 0 bases, and 13 bases separated the two germline ends. Germline V gene sequence: CDR1 SGHRS, CDR2 YFSETQ. This CDR3 spans 17 amino acids. The CDR3 DNA reads as TGCGCCAGCAGCTTGGAGTCGGGTCGGGTCTCCTACAATGAGCAGTTCTTC. As protein: CASSLESGRVSYNEQFF.

Here the CDR3 DNA reads TGCAGCGTTGCGTTGCTGGAACGAGACCACACCTTC. This codes for CSVALLERDHTF. The rearrangement uses TRBV29-1 and TRBJ1-2; D gene ambiguous. Trimming took 4 bases from V and 12 from J, leaving 18 bases between them. Per the germline V gene, CDR1 is SQVTM and CDR2 is ANQGSEA. This CDR3 has 12 amino acids.

The chain employs TRBV6-1 and TRBJ1-1, with D tentatively TRBD1 (5 bases). This CDR3 comprises 14 residues. Trimming left V 0 bases short and J 4 bases short, with 9 bases between. Germline V gene sequence: CDR1 MNHNS, CDR2 SASEGT. Written as DNA, the CDR3 is TGTGCCAGCAGTGAAGCTGGCAGGGCCACTGAAGCTTTCTTT. Protein sequence: CASSEAGRATEAFF.

The rearrangement joins TRBV30 to TRBJ2-7; weak D call: TRBD2 (6 bases). CDR1 and CDR2 from the germline V gene are GTSNPN and SVGIG (reference sequence). This CDR3 is 15 amino acids long. The V gene lost 3 bases and the J gene lost 3 bases, with 18 bases spanning the gap. The DNA for the CDR3 is TGTGCCTGGAGCCCCCCGGGGGTATCCTACTACGAGCAGTACTTC. This translates into CAWSPPGVSYYEQYF.

The J gene is TRBJ2-7, the V gene TRBV9; the D is unclear. Germline V gene data show CDR1 as SGDLS and CDR2 as YYNGEE. This CDR3 comprises 16 residues. V lost 0 bases and J lost 0, with 13 bases in between. The CDR3 DNA is TGTGCCAGCAGCGTAGCTGAAGGGCTAAGCTCCTACGAGCAGTACTTC. This codes for CASSVAEGLSSYEQYF.